The 13 T cell receptor beta chains listed next were all sequenced from one sample in a study of blood T cell repertoires in COVID-19. Sequenced by immunoSEQ multiplex PCR; TCRdb stores in-frame clones only, minus some. The repertoire holds 200,000 or so clones, with almost 80% as singletons. The sequenced sample was peripheral blood. These receptors were taken from a man in his sixties with active or convalescent COVID-19.

This clone turned up a few times. This chain connects TRBV2 to TRBJ2-1; TRBD2 matches 12 bases. V lost 6 bases and J lost 3; bases outside the gene matches: 6. The CDR3 runs to 16 residues. Germline V gene lookup returns CDR1 SNHLY and CDR2 FYNNEI. The CDR3 sequence: CASRGTSGRDYNEQFF. DNA of the CDR3: TGTGCCAGCAGAGGGACTAGCGGGCGAGACTACAATGAGCAGTTCTTC.

The V gene is TRBV4-3, the J gene TRBJ2-1, with no clear D. Trimming took off 0 bases at V and 7 bases at J, with 7 bases between the two ends. Germline V lookup: CDR1 LGHNA, CDR2 YSLEER. The CDR3 loop spans 13 amino acids. CDR3 sequence (DNA): TGCGCCAGCAGCCAAGAGATTCGGAATGAGCAGTTCTTC. Translated, it gives CASSQEIRNEQFF.

The chain recombines TRBV5-5 with TRBJ2-7; TRBD1 aligns across 7 bases. After removal of 4 bases from V and 3 bases from J, the junction contained 7 bases not matched to a gene. The CDR3 contains 14 residues. In germline, CDR1 is SGHKS, CDR2 YYEKEE (reference sequence). The CDR3 DNA reads as TGTGCCAGCAGCGTCGGACAGGCCCTCTACGAGCAGTACTTC. This sequence encodes CASSVGQALYEQYF.

The chain combines TRBV29-1 with TRBJ2-3, with 12 positions matching TRBD2. This CDR3 spans 13 amino acids. Germline V CDR1 and CDR2: SQVTM, ANQGSEA. After removal of 7 bases from V and 5 bases from J, the junction contained 4 bases not matched to a gene. This CDR3 reads CSARLAGVDTQYF. As DNA, the CDR3 is TGCAGCGCGCGACTAGCGGGAGTAGATACGCAGTATTTT.

V is TRBV6-2 or TRBV6-3 and J is TRBJ2-7, with TRBD1 matching over 11 bases. From germline, CDR1 is MNHEY and CDR2 SVGEGT. The J segment lost 0 bases and the V segment lost 4 bases, leaving 2 bases of the junction unmatched. The CDR3 has 15 amino acids. The CDR3 sequence is CASSSGQGGSYEQYF. The CDR3 coding sequence is TGTGCCAGCAGTTCGGGACAGGGGGGCTCCTACGAGCAGTACTTC.

In the case of this clone: Other nucleotide sequences from this sample produce the same CDR3. The rearrangement links TRBV27 to TRBJ1-5; tentatively, D is TRBD1 (6 bases). Trimming took off 4 bases at V and 7 bases at J, with 8 bases between the two ends. The germline gives CDR1 MNHEY, CDR2 SMNVEV (reference sequence). CDR3 length: 12 amino acids. CDR3 coding DNA: TGTGCCAGCAGTTCCAGGGGCCAGCCCCAGCATTTT. Its translation is CASSSRGQPQHF.

The V call is TRBV27, the J call TRBJ2-2; 10 bases agree with TRBD1. The CDR3 runs to 16 residues. The trim removed 3 bases at V and 7 bases at J, leaving 8 bases unmatched. Germline CDR1 MNHEY, CDR2 SMNVEV (reference sequence). CDR3 DNA: TGTGCCAGCAGTTTTCGGCCGACAGGGGGCGACGGGGAGCTGTTTTTT. This translates into CASSFRPTGGDGELFF.

The V gene is TRBV19, the J gene TRBJ1-5; TRBD1 matches at 7 bases. This CDR3 contains 14 residues. Germline V CDR1 and CDR2: LNHDA, SQIVND (reference sequence). Unmatched junction bases numbered 7, after V lost 5 bases and J lost 6 bases. The CDR3: CASSLRQGSQPQHF. CDR3 nucleotides: TGTGCCAGTAGTCTACGACAGGGCTCTCAGCCCCAGCATTTT.

This chain links TRBV7-3 with TRBJ2-7; possible D gene TRBD2, 7 bases. Germline V lookup: CDR1 SGHTA, CDR2 FQGTGA. Trimming removed 1 base at V and 3 bases at J, with 16 bases between. CDR3 length: 16 amino acids. This chain's CDR3 is CASSLRGGPGIYEQYF. In DNA, the CDR3 is TGTGCCAGCAGCTTAAGGGGGGGCCCTGGGATCTACGAGCAGTACTTC.

This chain joins TRBV5-8 and TRBJ2-6; D remains unclear. The V end was cut by 3 bases, the J end by 4 bases, with 17 bases between. Germline V CDR1 and CDR2: SGHTS, YDEGEE. The CDR3 loop spans 17 amino acids. CDR3 nucleotide sequence: TGTGCCAGCAGCTCTATCACCACGTTCTCGGGGGCCAACGTCCTGACTTTC. It encodes CASSSITTFSGANVLTF.

J is TRBJ2-5 and V is TRBV20-1, with D perhaps TRBD2 (6 bases). CDR1 is DFQATT and CDR2 is SNEGSKA in the germline V gene (reference sequence). The CDR3 consists of 14 residues. V was cut by 3 bases and J by 5 bases, with 16 bases left in between. The CDR3: CSASGVAEGETQYF. The CDR3 coding sequence is TGCAGTGCTAGTGGAGTAGCGGAGGGGGAGACCCAGTACTTC.

The chain combines TRBV7-2 with TRBJ2-7; D possibly corresponds to TRBD2 (5 bases). The CDR3 covers 18 residues. Germline V gene data show CDR1 as SGHTA and CDR2 as FQGNSA. The germline V and J ends were trimmed by 0 bases and 0 bases, with 18 bases remaining between them. CDR3 coding DNA: TGTGCCAGCAGCTTAGCGCAGTCGAGGGAGATTTACTCCTACGAGCAGTACTTC. As protein: CASSLAQSREIYSYEQYF. The full variable domain, with the rest looked up from reference TRBV7-2 and TRBJ2-7, is GAGVSQSPSNKVTEKGKDVELRCDPISGHTALYWYRQSLGQGLEFLIYFQGNSAPDKSGLPSDRFSAERTGGSVSTLTIQRTQQEDSAVYLCASSLAQSREIYSYEQYFGPGTRLTVT.

The rearrangement links TRBV28 to TRBJ1-1; TRBD1 aligns across 7 bases. Germline CDR1 and CDR2: MDHEN and SYDVKM. Losses at the gene ends were 10 bases for V and 2 bases for J; bases not matched to a gene: 10. There are 14 residues in the CDR3. The CDR3 bases are TGTGCCACCGGCCGGACAGGCGCTAACACTGAAGCTTTCTTT. It translates to CATGRTGANTEAFF.